These 19 T cell receptor beta chains were sequenced from one sample in a study of Tregs in tolerant kidney transplant recipients. Generated by immunoSEQ multiplex PCR, the TCRdb table keeps only in-frame clones and is missing some. In the table there are around 61,000 clones, about 83% of which are singletons. The material sequenced was CD4+ T cells from blood. These receptors all stem from a human donor in good health.

The chain links TRBV15 to TRBJ2-2; D call uncertain. The CDR3 consists of 14 residues. V lost 1 base, J lost 1 base, and 4 bases lay in between. The germline gives CDR1 LNHNV, CDR2 YYDKDF (reference sequence). In DNA form, the CDR3 reads TGTGCCACCAGCAGAGGACTGAACACCGGGGAGCTGTTTTTT. Protein sequence: CATSRGLNTGELFF.

The chain combines TRBV7-2 with TRBJ2-7, with 13 bases that match TRBD2. Germline lookup yields CDR1 SGHTA and CDR2 FQGNSA. Losses at the gene ends were 1 base for V and 6 bases for J; bases not matched to a gene: 3. There are 15 residues in the CDR3. CDR3 protein: CASSLGGLAGLEQYF. The CDR3 region has the DNA TGTGCCAGCAGCTTAGGGGGACTAGCGGGACTCGAGCAGTACTTC.

The V call is TRBV11-1, the J call TRBJ2-2; possible D gene TRBD1, 6 bases. The germline V gene has CDR1 SGHAT and CDR2 FQDESV (reference sequence). V was trimmed by 5 bases and J by 4 bases, leaving 14 bases between them. The CDR3 contains 15 residues. This chain's CDR3 is CASSRRDIATGELFF. The CDR3 DNA reads TGTGCCAGCAGCCGACGGGACATAGCCACCGGGGAGCTGTTTTTT. Drawing the rest from reference TRBV11-1 and TRBJ2-2, the complete variable domain is EAEVAQSPRYKITEKSQAVAFWCDPISGHATLYWYRQILGQGPELLVQFQDESVVDDSQLPKDRFSAERLKGVDSTLKIQPAELGDSAMYLCASSRRDIATGELFFGEGSRLTVL.

This chain joins TRBV6-5 and TRBJ2-5; D is ambiguous. This CDR3 region has 13 residues. Trimming cost V 5 bases and J 4 bases, with 11 bases left between them. Looked up from germline, CDR1 is MNHEY and CDR2 is SVGAGI. CDR3 loop: CASSRTRGETQYF. CDR3 nucleotides: TGTGCCAGCAGTCGCACTCGAGGAGAGACCCAGTACTTC.

V usage is TRBV5-5 and J usage is TRBJ1-2; 9 bases fit TRBD1. CDR3 length equals 15 residues. CDR1 is SGHKS and CDR2 is YYEKEE in the germline V gene (reference sequence). Trimming removed 4 bases from V and 2 bases from J; junction bases left unmatched: 6. The CDR3 is CASSLFDRGNYGYTF. In nucleotides, the CDR3 is TGTGCCAGCAGCCTATTCGACAGGGGGAACTATGGCTACACCTTC.

The genes are TRBV7-2 and TRBJ2-1, with D unclear. The CDR3 length is 15 residues. CDR1 is SGHTA, CDR2 FQGNSA, per germline. V shed 0 bases and J shed 0 bases, with 6 bases lying between them. The CDR3 loop is CASSLALSSYNEQFF. CDR3 coding DNA: TGTGCCAGCAGCTTAGCGTTGAGCTCCTACAATGAGCAGTTCTTC.

The CDR3 bases are TGTGCCAGCCACAGGGTAGGAAATTCACCCCTCCACTTT. It specifies CASHRVGNSPLHF. The genes are TRBV6-5 and TRBJ1-6; weak D call: TRBD1 (6 bases). The V gene's germline CDR1 is MNHEY and CDR2 SVGAGI. The ends were cut back, 8 bases at V and 7 bases at J, with 12 bases in the middle. This CDR3 has 13 amino acids.

V and J are TRBV4-3 and TRBJ1-3; TRBD1 aligns across 7 bases. The CDR3 consists of 17 residues. Germline V gene lookup returns CDR1 LGHNA and CDR2 YSLEER. Trimming cost V 1 base and J 2 bases; bases outside gene matches: 8. The CDR3 reads CASSQGAGQLPGNTIYF. CDR3 bases: TGCGCCAGCAGCCAAGGAGCGGGACAGCTTCCTGGAAACACCATATATTTT.

The V and J genes are TRBV5-5 and TRBJ2-7; the match to TRBD2 covers 10 bases. CDR3 length: 16 amino acids. From germline, CDR1 is SGHKS and CDR2 YYEKEE (reference sequence). The J segment lost 4 bases and the V segment lost 1 base, leaving 8 bases of the junction unmatched. Here the CDR3 DNA reads TGTGCCAGCAGCTTGACGGCAGCGGGGGGGCCGTACGAGCAGTACTTC. This gives the protein CASSLTAAGGPYEQYF.

V gene TRBV21-1 combines with J gene TRBJ1-4. TRBV21-1 is a recognized pseudogene. This CDR3 region has 14 residues. DNA for the CDR3: TGTGCCAGCAGCAAAGAACAGAGGCAGGAAAAACTGTTTTTT. Encoded protein: CASSKEQRQEKLFF.

CDR3 protein: CASSPLPGNTEAFF. CDR3 nucleotide sequence: TGTGCCAGCAGCCCGCTTCCAGGGAACACTGAAGCTTTCTTT. V is TRBV7-2 and J is TRBJ1-1; D is undetermined. The germline CDR1 and CDR2 sequences are SGHTA and FQGNSA. Trimming cost V 5 bases and J 1 base, with 11 bases left between them. This CDR3 contains 14 residues.

CDR3 region: CASRITGTSTDTQYF. CDR3 nucleotide sequence: TGTGCCAGCAGAATAACAGGGACTAGCACAGATACGCAGTATTTT. V is TRBV7-2 and J is TRBJ2-3; D tentatively fits TRBD1 or TRBD2 (6 bases each). The CDR3 extends over 15 amino acids. Trimming left V 6 bases short and J 0 bases short, with 13 bases between. In germline, CDR1 is SGHTA, CDR2 FQGNSA. Complete variable domain (other parts from reference TRBV7-2 and TRBJ2-3): GAGVSQSPSNKVTEKGKDVELRCDPISGHTALYWYRQSLGQGLEFLIYFQGNSAPDKSGLPSDRFSAERTGGSVSTLTIQRTQQEDSAVYLCASRITGTSTDTQYFGPGTRLTVL.

This clone came up a few times. This sequence joins TRBV7-6 and TRBJ2-5, with D uncertain. This CDR3 region has 11 residues. Germline CDR1 reads SGHVS; CDR2 reads FNYEAQ. V lost 4 bases, J lost 1 base, and 1 base lay in between. CDR3 DNA sequence: TGTGCCAGCAGCTCCCAAGAGACCCAGTACTTC. This encodes CASSSQETQYF.

Only a few counts were recorded for this clone. V usage is TRBV29-1 and J usage is TRBJ1-2; 8 bases map to TRBD1. Per the germline V gene, CDR1 is SQVTM and CDR2 is ANQGSEA. There are 13 residues in the CDR3. Unmatched junction bases numbered 9, after V lost 5 bases and J lost 7 bases. Written as DNA, the CDR3 is TGCAGCGTTATCATCCCGACAGGGGTTGGCTACACCTTC. It yields the protein CSVIIPTGVGYTF.

The chain is built from TRBV6-5 and TRBJ1-6; a weak D match, TRBD1 (6 bases). Trimming shortened V by 5 bases and J by 7 bases, and 12 bases separated the two germline ends. The CDR3 length is 14 residues. CDR1 and CDR2 (germline): MNHEY, SVGAGI. DNA for the CDR3: TGTGCCAGCAGTCCACGGGGGCAGAATTCACCCCTCCACTTT. This gives the protein CASSPRGQNSPLHF.

The chain uses TRBV5-6 and TRBJ2-5; 11 bases match TRBD2. Germline CDR1 SGHDT, CDR2 YYEEEE. Trimming at V came to 3 bases and at J to 4 bases, leaving 8 bases not matched to a gene. The CDR3 has 16 amino acids. CDR3 coding DNA: TGTGCCAGCAGCTACTATAGCGGGGGGGCCTCAGAGACCCAGTACTTC. It codes for CASSYYSGGASETQYF.

The chain has TRBV20-1 and TRBJ2-3; D not certain. V shed 5 bases and J shed 14 bases, with 17 bases lying between them. The germline CDR1 and CDR2 sequences are DFQATT and SNEGSKA (reference sequence). This CDR3 contains 11 residues. DNA of the CDR3: TGCAGTGCTCCTAAGGGCCGCCGGAGGTATTTT. It codes for CSAPKGRRRYF.

V gene TRBV19 combines with J gene TRBJ2-7; 9 bases map to TRBD1. In germline, CDR1 is LNHDA, CDR2 SQIVND (reference sequence). Germline trimming cut 4 bases from V and 5 bases from J; bases unmatched to any gene: 9. The CDR3 has 15 amino acids. CDR3 region: CASSTQQGARDEQYF. The CDR3 DNA sequence: TGTGCCAGTAGTACCCAACAGGGGGCAAGGGACGAGCAGTACTTC.

The genes are TRBV18 and TRBJ2-2; D remains unclear. Germline V gene data show CDR1 as KGHSH and CDR2 as LQKENI. Between the trimmed V and J ends, which lost 5 bases and 5 bases, there was a span of 9 bases. This CDR3 region has 13 residues. The CDR3 reads CASSNVLTGELFF. CDR3 bases: TGTGCCAGCTCAAATGTCCTGACCGGGGAGCTGTTTTTT.